These 4 T cell receptor beta chains were all obtained from the same sample, sequenced in a study of shared clonotypes between healthy human individuals. TCRdb's table, derived via immunoSEQ multiplex PCR, lists solely in-frame clones and lacks some. The table includes some 2 million clones, 95% detected once. The sequencing sample was made of naive CD4+ T cells sorted from blood. Subset: CD45RA+ positively selected. These receptors all stem from a man between 18 and 35 years old in good health.

To note about this clone: The sample holds other DNA sequences that translate to the same CDR3. V usage is TRBV18 and J usage is TRBJ2-3; D remains unclear. There are 14 residues in the CDR3. Trimming took off 2 bases at V and 0 bases at J, with 6 bases between the two ends. Germline V gene lookup returns CDR1 KGHSH and CDR2 LQKENI. DNA for the CDR3: TGTGCCAGCTCACCAGGCGGTAGCACAGATACGCAGTATTTT. Protein: CASSPGGSTDTQYF.

The chain is built from TRBV30 and TRBJ2-1, with 8 bases lining up with TRBD2. V lost 2 bases to trimming and J lost 5 bases; unmatched junction nucleotides: 8. The CDR3 length is 15 residues. The V gene's germline CDR1 is GTSNPN and CDR2 SVGIG (reference sequence). CDR3 residues: CAWSPIGGGNNEQFF. CDR3 nucleotides: TGTGCCTGGAGTCCCATCGGGGGGGGGAACAATGAGCAGTTCTTC.

This clone was recorded only once. The genes are TRBV5-1 and TRBJ2-7; D might be TRBD1 or TRBD2, each matching 5 bases. The CDR3 runs to 14 residues. V dropped 6 bases and J dropped 7 bases, with 20 bases sitting between them. Germline loops: CDR1 SGHRS, CDR2 YFSETQ. The DNA of the CDR3 is TGCGCCAGCACCTCCGGGACGTGGAGTCAAGAGCAGTACTTC. Residues: CASTSGTWSQEQYF.

The chain has TRBV10-3 and TRBJ1-5; D may be TRBD1 (5 bases). The V gene lost 3 bases and the J gene lost 3 bases, with 15 bases spanning the gap. The CDR3 is 16 residues long. Germline-derived CDR1 and CDR2 are ENHRY and SYGVKD. The CDR3 DNA reads as TGTGCCATCAGTGATAAGGGGAAGGGTCTCAATCAGCCCCAGCATTTT. Translating gives CAISDKGKGLNQPQHF.